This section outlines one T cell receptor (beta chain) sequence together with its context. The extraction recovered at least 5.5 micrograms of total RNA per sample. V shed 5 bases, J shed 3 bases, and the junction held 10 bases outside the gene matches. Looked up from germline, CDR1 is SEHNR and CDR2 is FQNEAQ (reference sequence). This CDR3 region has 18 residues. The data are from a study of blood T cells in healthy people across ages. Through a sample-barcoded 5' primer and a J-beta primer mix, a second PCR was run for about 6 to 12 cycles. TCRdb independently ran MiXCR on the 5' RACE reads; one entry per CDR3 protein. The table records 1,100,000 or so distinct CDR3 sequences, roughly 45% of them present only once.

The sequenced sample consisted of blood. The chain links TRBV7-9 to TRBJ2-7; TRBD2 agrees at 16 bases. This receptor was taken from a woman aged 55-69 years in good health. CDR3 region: CASSPGTSGRAYRYEQYF. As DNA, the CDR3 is TGTGCCAGCAGCCCTGGGACTAGCGGGAGGGCTTACCGCTACGAGCAGTACTTC.